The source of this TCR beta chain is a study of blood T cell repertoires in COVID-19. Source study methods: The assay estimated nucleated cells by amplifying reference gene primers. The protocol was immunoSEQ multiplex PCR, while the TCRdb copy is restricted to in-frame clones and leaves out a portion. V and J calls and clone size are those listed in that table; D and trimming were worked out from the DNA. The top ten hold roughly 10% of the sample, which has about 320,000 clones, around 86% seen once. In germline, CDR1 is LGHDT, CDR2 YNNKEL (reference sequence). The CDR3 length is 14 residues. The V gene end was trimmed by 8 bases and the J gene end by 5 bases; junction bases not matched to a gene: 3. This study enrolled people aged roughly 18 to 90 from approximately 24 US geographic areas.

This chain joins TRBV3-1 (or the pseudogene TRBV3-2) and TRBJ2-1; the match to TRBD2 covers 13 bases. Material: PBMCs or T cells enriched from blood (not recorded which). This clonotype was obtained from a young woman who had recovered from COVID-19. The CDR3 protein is CASQGTSGDNEQFF. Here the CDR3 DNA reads TGTGCCAGCCAGGGGACTAGCGGGGACAATGAGCAGTTCTTC.